A selection of T cell receptor beta chains follows, all from one sample in a study of blood T cell repertoires in COVID-19. Sequencing used immunoSEQ multiplex PCR; TCRdb keeps in-frame clones, though not all of them. This table holds some 69,000 clones, roughly 76% found once. Sequenced sample: peripheral blood. Receptor source: a woman in her 70s with acute or convalescent COVID-19. CDR3s include the opening cysteine and the closing phenylalanine or tryptophan. The D gene is left open where the match is weak. Size is stated for part of the rows, as once, few or many counts, or as a class when the clone is expanded.

-	TRBV18	TRBJ1-2	TRBD1	TGTGCCAGCTCACCAGCCCAGGGGGCTAACTATGGCTACACCTTC	CASSPAQGANYGYTF
few	TRBV2	TRBJ2-7	TRBD2	TGTGCGGCAGCAGGCCCAGGATGGAGCGGGAGGCCACCATTTTACGAGCAGTACTTC	CAAAGPGWSGRPPFYEQYF
-	TRBV27	TRBJ2-4	TRBD1	TGTGCCAGCAGTATCGGGACAGGGCGAGCCAAAAACATTCAGTACTTC	CASSIGTGRAKNIQYF
once	TRBV6-5	TRBJ2-1	TRBD2	TGTGCCAGCAGTTACGGACTAGCGGAATACAATGAGCAGTTCTTC	CASSYGLAEYNEQFF
few	TRBV12-3/TRBV12-4	TRBJ1-5	-	TGTGCCAGCAGAGGGGGATTGAATCAGCCCCAGCATTTT	CASRGGLNQPQHF
-	TRBV7-9	TRBJ2-2	TRBD2	TGTGCCAGCAGCGATCAACTAGCGGGAGCTTGGGAGGGGACCGGGGAGCTGTTTTTT	CASSDQLAGAWEGTGELFF
-	TRBV28	TRBJ2-5	TRBD1	TGTGCCAGCAGTTTATTGGGGACAGGGGACGAGACCCAGTACTTC	CASSLLGTGDETQYF
-	TRBV4-2	TRBJ2-1	-	TGTGCCAGCAGCCAAGATCGGGGATTATCTCCGGGTGAGCAGTTCTTC	CASSQDRGLSPGEQFF
-	TRBV18	TRBJ1-3	TRBD1	TGTGCCAGCTCACTGGGACAGAACTCTGGAAACACCATATATTTT	CASSLGQNSGNTIYF
-	TRBV19	TRBJ1-5	-	TGTGCCAGTAGATGGCGGGGAGATTGGGGGGGCAATCAGCCCCAGCATTTT	CASRWRGDWGGNQPQHF
-	TRBV28	TRBJ2-3	-	TGTGCCAGCAGCCCAAACTACAGGGATTCAGATACGCAGTATTTT	CASSPNYRDSDTQYF
-	TRBV11-2	TRBJ2-7	TRBD2	TGTGCCAGCAGCCCGCCACTAGCGGGAGTTCGGCAGTACTTC	CASSPPLAGVRQYF
-	TRBV28	TRBJ1-2	-	TGTGCCAGCACACTCGTTTCGGGAACGAGCTATGGCTACACCTTC	CASTLVSGTSYGYTF
-	TRBV19	TRBJ2-1	-	TGTGCCAGTAGTTCGGCGGGTTCCTACAATGAGCAGTTCTTC	CASSSAGSYNEQFF
-	TRBV19	TRBJ2-7	TRBD2	TGTGCCAGTAGTATTGGGGGGGTAGGAGTAAGAGAGCAGTACTTC	CASSIGGVGVREQYF
-	TRBV19	TRBJ1-5	TRBD1	TGTGCCAGTAGAAACAGGGGAAATAGCAATCAGCCCCAGCATTTT	CASRNRGNSNQPQHF
-	TRBV2	TRBJ1-5	-	TGTGCCAGCAAGGGGGGGGACCAGTATCAGCCCCAGCATTTT	CASKGGDQYQPQHF
-	TRBV5-4	TRBJ1-3	-	TGTGCCAGCAGCTCTTCAGTAGGGGATTCTGGAAACACCATATATTTT	CASSSSVGDSGNTIYF
-	TRBV7-3	TRBJ2-7	-	TGTGCCAGCAGCATGGAACGGGGCTCCTACGAGCAGTACTTC	CASSMERGSYEQYF
-	TRBV19	TRBJ1-2	-	TGTGCCAGTAGTGTAAGAGGACAGCCCTATGGCTACACCTTC	CASSVRGQPYGYTF
few	TRBV3-1/TRBV3-2	TRBJ2-3	TRBD2	TGTGCCAGCAGCCACGGCGGGAGAGGGGCAGATACGCAGTATTTT	CASSHGGRGADTQYF
-	TRBV15	TRBJ2-7	TRBD1	TGCGCCACCAGCAGAGGGACAGGGATCAACTACGAGCAGTACTTC	CATSRGTGINYEQYF
-	TRBV18	TRBJ2-1	-	TGTGCCAGCTCACCACCGCCGGGGGACAATGAGCAGTTCTTC	CASSPPPGDNEQFF
-	TRBV28	TRBJ1-1	TRBD1	TGTGCCAGCAGTCCTCCCTGGGCAGGGGGAAACACTGAAGCTTTCTTT	CASSPPWAGGNTEAFF
few	TRBV2	TRBJ1-6	TRBD1	TGTGCCAGCATGAGTAAAGGGGGCGCAAATTCACCCCTCCACTTT	CASMSKGGANSPLHF